These 15 T cell receptor beta chains were sequenced from one sample in a study of cytomegalovirus exposure and HLA in healthy donors. The PCR contained 60 Vbeta and 13 Jbeta primers. Libraries were prepared by immunoSEQ multiplex PCR; TCRdb keeps only in-frame clonotypes and omits some of them. The sample lists roughly 200,000 clones; approximately 86% were seen once. What was sequenced was PBMCs. The receptors originated from a woman aged 30 to 39 in good health and CMV-seronegative.

This clone is a singleton in its sample. The gene calls are TRBV19 and TRBJ2-3, with TRBD2 as a possible D gene (5 bases). The V end was cut by 1 base, the J end by 0 bases, with 11 bases between. Germline values: CDR1 LNHDA, CDR2 SQIVND (reference sequence). The CDR3 is 16 residues long. Written as DNA, the CDR3 is TGTGCCAGTAGTATAGGGGCTGGCGGGAGCACAGATACGCAGTATTTT. Translation: CASSIGAGGSTDTQYF.

The V gene is TRBV9, the J gene TRBJ2-3; 13 bases fit TRBD2. Trimming cost V 4 bases and J 9 bases; bases outside gene matches: 5. Germline CDR1 reads SGDLS; CDR2 reads YYNGEE. The CDR3 has 14 amino acids. The DNA for the CDR3 is TGTGCCAGCAGCAAACTAGCGGGGGGGCAAACGCAGTATTTT. It codes for CASSKLAGGQTQYF.

This clone was seen only a few times. In nucleotides, the CDR3 is TGTGCCAGCAGTTACAGGACTAGCGGAACAGATACGCAGTATTTT. Translated: CASSYRTSGTDTQYF. The chain recombines TRBV6-6 with TRBJ2-3; 10 nucleotides align to TRBD2. The CDR3 spans 15 residues. CDR1 MNHNY and CDR2 SVGAGI come from the germline V gene (reference sequence). V was pared by 2 bases and J by 3 bases, with 2 bases of the junction left unmatched.

The chain carries TRBV10-3 and TRBJ2-3; 10 positions agree with TRBD2. The CDR3 is 15 residues long. V trimming: 6 bases; J trimming: 1 base; junction bases outside the gene matches: 4. Germline CDR1 and CDR2: ENHRY and SYGVKD. The CDR3 sequence is CAIRDTSGGTDTQYF. DNA of the CDR3: TGTGCCATCAGGGATACTAGCGGGGGCACAGATACGCAGTATTTT.

V is TRBV18 and J is TRBJ2-7; a weak D match, TRBD2 (6 bases). The CDR3 has 16 residues. Germline CDR1 KGHSH, CDR2 LQKENI. With 4 bases removed from V and 0 bases from J, the gap between germline ends came to 16 bases. The CDR3 nucleotides are TGTGCCAGCTCACGTGGAGGGGCTACACTCTCCTACGAGCAGTACTTC. Translating it yields CASSRGGATLSYEQYF.

J is TRBJ2-4 and V is TRBV18; 8 bases align to TRBD1. J was trimmed by 13 bases and V by 4 bases; bases with no gene match: 6. From germline, CDR1 is KGHSH and CDR2 LQKENI. CDR3 length: 12 residues. The CDR3, as DNA: TGTGCCAGCTCACTAGGGGACAGGTCGCAGTACTTC. Translation: CASSLGDRSQYF.

The chain links TRBV19 to TRBJ2-1; 9 bases fit TRBD2. The CDR3 extends over 14 amino acids. V lost 10 bases to trimming and J lost 5 bases; unmatched junction nucleotides: 9. The V gene's germline CDR1 is LNHDA and CDR2 SQIVND (reference sequence). Here the CDR3 reads CATRTSATHNEQFF. The CDR3 DNA follows: TGTGCCACCCGGACTAGCGCCACCCACAATGAGCAGTTCTTC.

The chain joins TRBV6-1 to TRBJ2-7, with 7 positions matching TRBD2. Germline V CDR1 and CDR2: MNHNS, SASEGT. Unmatched junction bases numbered 7, after V lost 5 bases and J lost 6 bases. This CDR3 contains 13 residues. The CDR3 region has the DNA TGTGCCAGCAGTTTCCGATGGGAGGGCGAGCAGTACTTC. This translates into CASSFRWEGEQYF.

The chain couples TRBV27 to TRBJ1-3, with TRBD1 matching 8 bases. CDR1 is MNHEY, CDR2 SMNVEV, per germline (reference sequence). Unmatched junction bases numbered 6, after V lost 4 bases and J lost 4 bases. The CDR3 sequence is 15 residues long. The CDR3 protein is CASSYRQGSGNTIYF. DNA for the CDR3: TGTGCCAGCAGTTATAGACAGGGGTCAGGAAACACCATATATTTT.

The chain couples TRBV5-6 to TRBJ2-1, with D unclear. In germline, CDR1 is SGHDT, CDR2 YYEEEE. V lost 4 bases and J 6 bases, leaving 8 bases between the germline ends. This CDR3 region has 12 residues. CDR3 sequence reads: CASSRLFNEQFF. CDR3 bases: TGTGCCAGCAGCCGTCTCTTCAATGAGCAGTTCTTC.

This sequence joins TRBV6-1 and TRBJ2-7; D is undetermined. V lost 2 bases, J lost 4 bases, and 6 bases lay in between. Looked up from germline, CDR1 is MNHNS and CDR2 is SASEGT. CDR3 size: 12 residues. The CDR3 nucleotides are TGTGCCAGCAGTGAAAGACTTTACGAGCAGTACTTC. Residues: CASSERLYEQYF.

The chain combines TRBV2 with TRBJ1-5, with TRBD1 identical over 9 bases. This CDR3 region has 15 residues. The ends lost 7 bases at V and 4 bases at J; junction bases unmatched: 8. Germline V gene data show CDR1 as SNHLY and CDR2 as FYNNEI. The CDR3 DNA follows: TGTGCCAGCACTAGGGACAGGGCAACAAATCAGCCCCAGCATTTT. This translates into CASTRDRATNQPQHF.

This rearrangement joins TRBV15 to TRBJ2-5, with D perhaps TRBD2 (5 bases). In germline, CDR1 is LNHNV, CDR2 YYDKDF (reference sequence). CDR3 length: 14 residues. V lost 3 bases to trimming and J lost 4 bases, with 12 bases between them. CDR3 nucleotides: TGTGCCACCAGCAGCGGCACTAGTTTAGAGACCCAGTACTTC. Translation: CATSSGTSLETQYF.

This clone showed up just once. The chain couples TRBV7-3 to TRBJ2-3; 7 nucleotides align to TRBD2. In germline, CDR1 is SGHTA, CDR2 FQGTGA. Unmatched junction bases numbered 7, after V lost 4 bases and J lost 0 bases. This CDR3 contains 16 residues. CDR3 region: CASSSGLGLSTDTQYF. The CDR3 DNA follows: TGTGCCAGCAGCTCTGGACTAGGCCTTAGCACAGATACGCAGTATTTT.

The chain recombines TRBV2 with TRBJ1-2; maybe TRBD1 (5 bases). In germline, CDR1 is SNHLY, CDR2 FYNNEI. Trimming stripped 5 bases from V and 2 bases from J, with 24 bases between. This CDR3 region has 18 residues. The CDR3 DNA reads TGTGCCAGCAGTATCTCCCATGAAAGGACAATGATAAACTATGGCTACACCTTC. The encoded protein is CASSISHERTMINYGYTF. The full variable domain, its missing parts supplied by reference TRBV2 and TRBJ1-2, is EPEVTQTPSHQVTQMGQEVILRCVPISNHLYFYWYRQILGQKVEFLVSFYNNEISEKSEIFDDQFSVERPDGSNFTLKIRSTKLEDSAMYFCASSISHERTMINYGYTFGSGTRLTVV.